The source of this TCR beta chain is a study of T cell clonality in common variable immunodeficiency. Repertoires were generated with immunoSEQ multiplex PCR, while TCRdb's copy carries only in-frame clones and drops some. The repertoire has more than 30,000 clones, none seen only once; the ten largest take about 0.86%. Both groups were predominantly of Caucasian heritage. General observations from the study: The cause of increased CVID clonality remains unclear without subpopulation sequencing. Compared with controls, CVID subjects had fewer shared TCRbeta clones. Links between repertoire features and CVID complications were heterogeneity-limited.

The table lists this clone with many counts. The antigen is undetermined. The read is 3 residues too short to cover the CDR3 end, so that end is filled in from the germline J gene. Germline V gives CDR1 KGHSH, CDR2 LQKENI. J gave up 3 bases and V 6 bases, and 16 bases lay outside the gene matches. The CDR3 has 18 amino acids. Sequencing used peripheral blood mononuclear cells. The chain links TRBV18 to TRBJ1-5; 8 nucleotides match TRBD1. The clonotype originates from a person between 18 and 70 years old in good health. CDR3 sequence reads: CASSLRAVGQGINQPQHF. CDR3 bases read: TGTGCCAGCTCCCTCCGGGCTGTTGGACAGGGAATCAATCAGCCC.